This T cell receptor (beta chain) was identified in a study of T cell responses to AZD1222 COVID-19 vaccine. The CDR3 contains 11 residues. The V gene lost 7 bases and the J gene lost 2 bases, with 5 bases spanning the gap. Per germline, CDR1 DFQATT and CDR2 SNEGSKA (reference sequence). Profiled with immunoSEQ multiplex PCR; TCRdb holds only in-frame clones, not every one. Among roughly 84,000 clones listed, approximately 83% were seen once. This clone has more than one count but fewer than ten. This receptor was taken from an adult who received the AZD1222 COVID-19 vaccine. The material sequenced was peripheral blood, taken 28 days after the second AZD1222 dose. V and J are TRBV20-1 and TRBJ1-4; D not resolved. CDR3 bases: TGCAGTGTCGCGACTAATGAAAAACTGTTTTTT. Its translation: CSVATNEKLFF.